Shown below are 15 T cell receptor beta chains from a single sample sequenced in a study of blood T cell repertoires in COVID-19. Some clones are missing from TCRdb's copy, which holds only in-frame ones; the method was immunoSEQ multiplex PCR. This sample yields 50,000 to 80,000 clones, of which about 70% are seen a single time; 5.3% belongs to the top ten. Sequenced sample: peripheral blood. The receptors derive from a human donor in a cohort sampled during active COVID-19.

The chain uses TRBV6-4 and TRBJ2-7, with TRBD1 identical over 10 bases. CDR1 and CDR2 from the germline V gene are MRHNA and SNTAGT. J was trimmed by 2 bases and V by 8 bases; bases with no gene match: 6. The CDR3 covers 14 residues. CDR3 residues: CASRQGAVPYEQYF. The CDR3 nucleotides read TGTGCCAGCCGACAGGGGGCCGTCCCCTACGAGCAGTACTTC.

The chain uses TRBV7-9 and TRBJ2-1; 10 nucleotides line up with TRBD2. The junction had 8 bases not matched to a gene; V was cut back by 10 bases and J by 8 bases. This CDR3 contains 13 residues. Germline V gene lookup returns CDR1 SEHNR and CDR2 FQNEAQ (reference sequence). CDR3 bases: TGTGCCAACGAGCGGGGGGGCACCGATGAGCAGTTCTTC. Translated: CANERGGTDEQFF.

The chain combines TRBV4-3 with TRBJ2-5; TRBD2 agrees at 10 bases. The J segment lost 2 bases and the V segment lost 4 bases, leaving 7 bases of the junction unmatched. CDR1 and CDR2 from the germline V gene are LGHNA and YSLEER. The CDR3 runs to 16 residues. In DNA, the CDR3 is TGCGCCAGCAGCCCTGTAGCGGGGGGCCCGCAAGAGACCCAGTACTTC. The encoded protein is CASSPVAGGPQETQYF.

The V gene is TRBV28, the J gene TRBJ1-5; D is unclear. V lost 5 bases and J 7 bases, leaving 9 bases between the germline ends. The V gene's germline CDR1 is MDHEN and CDR2 SYDVKM. This CDR3 is 12 amino acids long. CDR3: CASSPARQPQHF. In nucleotides, the CDR3 is TGTGCCAGCAGTCCCGCCCGGCAGCCCCAGCATTTT.

The count of this clone is one. CDR3 coding DNA: TGTGCCAGCAGTGAATGGGGGACAGGCTCTAATGAAAAACTGTTTTTT. Encoded protein: CASSEWGTGSNEKLFF. The rearrangement links TRBV2 to TRBJ1-4; TRBD1 matches 8 bases. The V gene end was trimmed by 2 bases and the J gene end by 3 bases; junction bases not matched to a gene: 5. The CDR3 runs to 16 residues. Germline lookup yields CDR1 SNHLY and CDR2 FYNNEI.

V gene TRBV5-4 combines with J gene TRBJ2-5; D may be TRBD1 (7 bases). V was cut by 4 bases and J by 1 base, with 14 bases left in between. Germline CDR1 SGHNT, CDR2 YYREEE (reference sequence). The CDR3 contains 15 residues. CDR3 protein: CASSVPGGPQETQYF. CDR3 in DNA: TGTGCCAGCAGCGTTCCAGGGGGGCCCCAAGAGACCCAGTACTTC.

V usage is TRBV15 and J usage is TRBJ1-6; D is perhaps TRBD1 (5 bases). CDR3 length equals 14 residues. Germline loops: CDR1 LNHNV, CDR2 YYDKDF (reference sequence). The germline V and J ends were trimmed by 0 bases and 7 bases, with 7 bases remaining between them. CDR3: CATSRDWGNSPLHF. The CDR3 DNA follows: TGTGCCACCAGCAGAGATTGGGGCAATTCACCCCTCCACTTT.

The genes are TRBV15 and TRBJ1-2; D gene uncertain. V shed 1 base and J shed 7 bases, with 16 bases lying between them. This CDR3 contains 15 residues. Germline V gene data show CDR1 as LNHNV and CDR2 as YYDKDF (reference sequence). The CDR3 DNA reads TGTGCCACCAGCAGAGGCGGCGACGGAGGCCCTGGCTACACCTTC. The encoded protein is CATSRGGDGGPGYTF.

This sequence joins TRBV5-1 and TRBJ2-1, with TRBD2 matching over 10 bases. V gave up 5 bases and J gave up 6 bases; unmatched junction bases: 5. The CDR3 sequence is 14 residues long. The germline CDR1 and CDR2 sequences are SGHRS and YFSETQ. In nucleotides, the CDR3 is TGCGCCAGCAGGTTAGCGGGGGGACCCAATGAGCAGTTCTTC. Protein sequence: CASRLAGGPNEQFF. The full variable domain, completed using reference TRBV5-1 and TRBJ2-1, is KAGVTQTPRYLIKTRGQQVTLSCSPISGHRSVSWYQQTPGQGLQFLFEYFSETQRNKGNFPGRFSGRQFSNSRSEMNVSTLELGDSALYLCASRLAGGPNEQFFGPGTRLTVL.

The V and J genes are TRBV6-5 and TRBJ1-2; 8 bases align to TRBD1. The CDR3 has 14 residues. The germline CDR1 and CDR2 sequences are MNHEY and SVGAGI. Trimming cost V 2 bases and J 10 bases; bases outside gene matches: 9. The CDR3 sequence: CASSYPGTGNSYTF. For the CDR3, the DNA is TGTGCCAGCAGTTACCCCGGGACAGGCAACTCCTACACCTTC.

The chain couples TRBV7-2 to TRBJ1-5, with D tentatively TRBD1 (6 bases). Trimming stripped 3 bases from V and 7 bases from J, with 16 bases between. Germline values: CDR1 SGHTA, CDR2 FQGNSA. This CDR3 contains 15 residues. The CDR3 DNA sequence: TGTGCCAGCAGCTTTAACTCCGGGGGGCTCCAGCCCCAGCATTTT. This translates into CASSFNSGGLQPQHF.

This clone was observed a single time. This chain connects TRBV16 to TRBJ1-2, with no clear D. Trimming left V 0 bases short and J 7 bases short, with 6 bases between. This CDR3 comprises 12 residues. CDR1 and CDR2 from the germline V gene are KGHSY and FQNENV. In DNA form, the CDR3 reads TGTGCCAGCAGCCAATCGCGGGCTGGCTACACCTTC. This sequence encodes CASSQSRAGYTF.

In its sample, this clone was seen once. V and J are TRBV6-5 and TRBJ1-1, with D unclear. Trimming left V 4 bases short and J 6 bases short, with 12 bases between. The CDR3 length is 13 residues. CDR1 and CDR2 from the germline V gene are MNHEY and SVGAGI. The CDR3 reads CASSSRWESEAFF. In DNA, the CDR3 is TGTGCCAGCAGTTCCCGGTGGGAGTCTGAAGCTTTCTTT.

The CDR3 protein is CASSRTGGTLNQPQHF. In DNA form, the CDR3 reads TGTGCCAGCAGCCGGACAGGGGGTACACTCAATCAGCCCCAGCATTTT. J is TRBJ1-5 and V is TRBV5-5; 10 bases are shared with TRBD1. V was clipped by 4 bases and J by 3 bases; unmatched bases: 7. This CDR3 spans 16 amino acids. In germline, CDR1 is SGHKS, CDR2 YYEKEE (reference sequence).

The chain links TRBV28 to TRBJ2-7; a weak D match, TRBD1 (5 bases). Germline V lookup: CDR1 MDHEN, CDR2 SYDVKM. Trimming took off 6 bases at V and 6 bases at J, with 21 bases between the two ends. This CDR3 is 15 amino acids long. For the CDR3, the DNA is TGTGCCAGCAGCGCGACCTCGGCAGGGTGGGGCGAGCAGTACTTC. Residues: CASSATSAGWGEQYF.